The TCR beta chain described here comes from a study of shared clonotypes between healthy human individuals. The protocol was immunoSEQ multiplex PCR, while the TCRdb copy is restricted to in-frame clones and leaves out a portion. Altogether approximately 510,000 clones are present, less than 85% being singletons, with the ten largest covering about an eighth. Germline V lookup: CDR1 MGHRA, CDR2 YSYEKL. This CDR3 comprises 16 residues. The ends lost 4 bases at V and 7 bases at J; junction bases unmatched: 6. The receptor was isolated from a woman aged 35 to 49 in good health. Some clones in this sample may be carry-over from other donors' samples. The rearrangement links TRBV4-1 to TRBJ2-1, with 14 bases that match TRBD2. What was sequenced was PBMCs. The DNA for the CDR3 is TGCGCCAGCAGCCCTGCGACTAGCGGGAGGGGGAATGAGCAGTTCTTC. This codes for CASSPATSGRGNEQFF.